The 2 T cell receptor beta chains below come from one sample, sequenced in a study of cytomegalovirus exposure and HLA in healthy donors. PCR was performed using 60 Vbeta and 13 Jbeta primers. Sequencing was performed with immunoSEQ multiplex PCR; in TCRdb, only in-frame clones are kept and a portion is missing. The sample records about 200,000 clones, about three quarters being singletons. The specimen was PBMCs. Every receptor here comes from a man younger than 30 in good health and CMV-seronegative.

This rearrangement joins TRBV7-3 to TRBJ2-4; 8 bases are a match to TRBD2. The CDR3 loop spans 17 amino acids. Per germline, CDR1 SGHTA and CDR2 FQGTGA. V shed 2 bases and J 0 bases; nucleotides not matched to a gene: 6. CDR3 sequence (DNA): TGTGCCAGCAGCTTAGGAAATAGCGGGGCAGCCAAAAACATTCAGTACTTC. It translates to CASSLGNSGAAKNIQYF. The entire variable domain, with the rest obtained from reference TRBV7-3 and TRBJ2-4, is as follows: GAGVSQTPSNKVTEKGKYVELRCDPISGHTALYWYRQSLGQGPEFLIYFQGTGAADDSGLPNDRFFAVRPEGSVSTLKIQRTERGDSAVYLCASSLGNSGAAKNIQYFGAGTRLSVL.

This clone appeared a few times. The chain employs TRBV5-6 and TRBJ1-1; D gene ambiguous. The V gene's germline CDR1 is SGHDT and CDR2 YYEEEE. V gave up 1 base and J gave up 5 bases, with 6 bases separating them. The CDR3 is 12 amino acids. DNA of the CDR3: TGTGCCAGCAGCTTGCTCCGGACTGAAGCTTTCTTT. Encoded protein: CASSLLRTEAFF.